The rows below give T cell receptor beta chains drawn from one sample of a study of blood T cell repertoires in COVID-19. TCRdb's copy holds only in-frame clones and misses some; the assay was immunoSEQ multiplex PCR. Here the sample spans 50,000 or so clones, over 80% being singletons. Sequencing was done on a sample of peripheral blood. The source of these receptors is a man between 65 and 85 years old with acute or convalescent COVID-19. CDR3s include the opening cysteine and the closing phenylalanine or tryptophan. D genes are given only for firm matches. The size field is filled for only some rows; it gives once, few, many or a size class.

NA	NA	16	TRBV6-4	TRBJ1-1	CASSDSKAGGFTEAFF	TGTGCCAGCAGTGACTCGAAGGCAGGAGGGTTCACTGAAGCTTTCTTT
NA	NA	12	TRBV29-1	TRBJ2-2	CSVDGNTGELFF	TGCAGCGTTGACGGGAACACCGGGGAGCTGTTTTTT
NA	few	13	TRBV27	TRBJ2-5	CASKRRGRETQYF	TGTGCCAGCAAGCGGAGAGGGAGGGAGACCCAGTACTTC
NA	NA	13	TRBV5-4	TRBJ1-2	CASSPDRWPGYTF	TGTGCCAGCAGCCCGGACAGATGGCCAGGCTACACCTTC
TRBD1	NA	17	TRBV19	TRBJ1-2	CASEPGQRLLGSSGYTF	TGTGCCAGTGAACCGGGACAGCGTCTTTTGGGTTCTTCTGGCTACACCTTC
NA	NA	14	TRBV10-3	TRBJ2-7	CAISSQGPLAEQYF	TGTGCCATCAGTTCACAGGGTCCCCTCGCCGAGCAGTACTTC
NA	NA	14	TRBV7-8	TRBJ2-3	CASSLAGATDTQYF	TGTGCCAGCAGCTTAGCGGGGGCCACAGATACGCAGTATTTT
TRBD1	NA	16	TRBV7-2	TRBJ1-1	CASSIQGQRMNTEAFF	TGTGCCAGCAGTATACAGGGACAGAGAATGAACACTGAAGCTTTCTTT
TRBD2	NA	16	TRBV6-4	TRBJ2-3	CASRRSAGGQADTQYF	TGTGCCAGCAGGCGGTCGGCGGGGGGGCAGGCAGATACGCAGTATTTT
NA	NA	12	TRBV28	TRBJ1-5	CASSLLNQPQHF	TGTGCCAGCAGTCTCCTTAATCAGCCCCAGCATTTT
NA	few	13	TRBV6-2/TRBV6-3	TRBJ1-5	CASSPPGRGTQHF	TGTGCCAGCAGCCCCCCAGGCCGGGGGACCCAGCATTTT
NA	NA	11	TRBV3-1/TRBV3-2	TRBJ2-1	CASSQDYEQFF	TGTGCCAGCAGCCAAGACTATGAGCAGTTCTTC
NA	NA	15	TRBV30	TRBJ1-3	CAWSAVRVSGNTIYF	TGTGCCTGGAGTGCGGTCCGGGTCTCTGGAAACACCATATATTTT
TRBD2	NA	14	TRBV24-1	TRBJ2-1	CATSLRDYVDEQFF	TGTGCCACCAGCCTCCGGGACTATGTAGATGAGCAGTTCTTC
NA	NA	14	TRBV4-2	TRBJ2-5	CASSQVGAEETQYF	TGTGCCAGCAGCCAAGTTGGGGCCGAAGAGACCCAGTACTTC
NA	NA	14	TRBV19	TRBJ1-5	CASSERYSNQPQHF	TGTGCCAGTAGTGAGAGGTATAGCAATCAGCCCCAGCATTTT
NA	NA	14	TRBV6-1	TRBJ1-2	CASSEMGQAYGYTF	TGTGCCAGCAGTGAAATGGGGCAGGCCTATGGCTACACCTTC
NA	once	15	TRBV6-5	TRBJ2-7	CASSKDRLSSYEQYF	TGTGCCAGCAGTAAGGACCGACTAAGCTCCTACGAGCAGTACTTC
TRBD1	once	15	TRBV7-2	TRBJ2-7	CASSITGTEPYEQYF	TGTGCCAGCAGCATAACCGGGACAGAGCCCTACGAGCAGTACTTC
NA	NA	14	TRBV18	TRBJ1-1	CASSPRRGNTEAFF	TGTGCCAGCTCACCACGGCGGGGAAACACTGAAGCTTTCTTT
TRBD1	NA	15	TRBV5-1	TRBJ2-1	CASSLEQGENNEQFF	TGCGCCAGCAGCTTGGAACAGGGGGAAAACAATGAGCAGTTCTTC
NA	NA	11	TRBV12-5	TRBJ1-5	CASGSYQPQHF	TGTGCTAGTGGTTCCTATCAGCCCCAGCATTTT
NA	few	16	TRBV3-1/TRBV3-2	TRBJ2-1	CASSPSPGMVYNEQFF	TGTGCCAGCAGCCCCTCTCCCGGGATGGTCTACAATGAGCAGTTCTTC
NA	NA	13	TRBV12-3/TRBV12-4	TRBJ1-1	CASSRAEDTEAFF	TGTGCCAGCAGTAGAGCCGAGGACACTGAAGCTTTCTTT
TRBD1	NA	15	TRBV11-2	TRBJ1-1	CASSYTGQQNTEAFF	TGTGCCAGCAGCTATACGGGACAGCAGAACACTGAAGCTTTCTTT
NA	NA	13	TRBV6-5	TRBJ1-2	CASTTRPRAAYTF	TGTGCCAGCACGACTCGGCCGCGGGCCGCCTACACCTTC
NA	NA	13	TRBV2	TRBJ2-7	CASVLARGHEQYF	TGTGCCAGCGTACTTGCCAGGGGACACGAGCAGTACTTC
NA	NA	12	TRBV7-9	TRBJ2-3	CASSFTPDTQYF	TGTGCCAGCAGCTTCACACCTGATACGCAGTATTTT
NA	NA	13	TRBV7-8	TRBJ1-1	CASSLRGDAEAFF	TGTGCCAGCAGCTTACGGGGGGATGCTGAAGCTTTCTTT
TRBD1	NA	16	TRBV5-1	TRBJ2-3	CASSGRGQRNTDTQYF	TGCGCCAGCAGCGGAAGGGGACAGAGAAACACAGATACGCAGTATTTT
TRBD1	once	15	TRBV5-4	TRBJ2-2	CASSSWTGGTGELFF	TGTGCCAGCAGCTCCTGGACAGGGGGCACCGGGGAGCTGTTTTTT
NA	NA	11	TRBV12-3/TRBV12-4	TRBJ2-7	CASSRTGSTCF	TGTGCCAGCAGCCGTACAGGGAGTACTTGCTTC
NA	NA	15	TRBV4-2	TRBJ1-1	CASSQEVNRETEAFF	TGTGCCAGCAGCCAAGAAGTCAACAGGGAAACTGAAGCTTTCTTT
TRBD2	few	16	TRBV5-4	TRBJ2-1	CASSLGGLAAYNEQFF	TGTGCCAGCAGCTTGGGAGGACTAGCGGCTTACAATGAGCAGTTCTTC
NA	NA	14	TRBV7-8	TRBJ1-5	CASSQTSSNQPQHF	TGTGCCAGCAGTCAGACTAGTAGCAATCAGCCCCAGCATTTT